These 3 T cell receptor beta chains were all obtained from the same sample, sequenced in a study of T cell responses to AZD1222 COVID-19 vaccine. Measured with immunoSEQ multiplex PCR; TCRdb has only the in-frame clones, and not every one. The sample carries some 120,000 clones, around 87% recorded once. Sequenced here: peripheral blood, sampled 28 days after the second AZD1222 dose. All receptors come from an adult who received the AZD1222 COVID-19 vaccine.

V usage is TRBV11-2 and J usage is TRBJ1-2; D is undetermined. With 5 bases removed from V and 9 bases from J, the gap between germline ends came to 16 bases. Germline assignment: CDR1 SGHAT and CDR2 FQNNGV. CDR3 length equals 13 residues. The CDR3 region has the DNA TGTGCCAGCAGCCCTACGGGCGCCTTTAGCTACACCTTC. Amino acids: CASSPTGAFSYTF.

This rearrangement joins TRBV7-9 to TRBJ2-2; tentative D call: TRBD1 (5 bases). V gave up 4 bases and J gave up 4 bases, with 13 bases separating them. Germline V gene sequence: CDR1 SEHNR, CDR2 FQNEAQ (reference sequence). This CDR3 region has 15 residues. The CDR3, as DNA: TGTGCCAGCAGCTCAGGGCGCTCGGGCACCGGGGAGCTGTTTTTT. Encoded protein: CASSSGRSGTGELFF.

The chain couples TRBV24-1 to TRBJ1-5; the D is unclear. The germline CDR1 and CDR2 sequences are KGHDR and SFDVKD. The CDR3 has 14 amino acids. V dropped 5 bases and J dropped 1 base, with 8 bases sitting between them. This chain's CDR3 is CATSVGMSNQPQHF. The CDR3 DNA follows: TGTGCCACCAGTGTGGGGATGAGCAATCAGCCCCAGCATTTT.